The 32 T cell receptor beta chains reported below all come from one sample, sequenced in a study of identical twins. TCRdb re-derived calls from the 5' RACE reads in MiXCR, one entry per CDR3 protein. Counted here are hundreds of thousands of distinct CDR3 sequences, 5.5% to 7% occurring once; the ten biggest clones make up more than 3%. These data also formed part of another study, on yellow fever vaccine responses in identical twins.

The material sequenced was memory (CD45RO+) T cells sorted from blood. These receptors were taken from a woman between 18 and 29 years old in good health.

This clonotype was recorded a few times. The DNA of the CDR3 is TGTGCCAGTACTTCTCCGGGACAGGGAGCCGAGCAGTACTTC. It encodes CASTSPGQGAEQYF. V and J are TRBV6-1 and TRBJ2-7, with 9 bases aligning to TRBD1. J was trimmed by 6 bases and V by 9 bases; bases with no gene match: 12. This CDR3 region has 14 residues. Germline V gives CDR1 MNHNS, CDR2 SASEGT.

This clonotype was recorded at least ten times. This chain connects TRBV20-1 to TRBJ1-2; D may be TRBD1 (6 bases). The germline V and J ends were trimmed by 8 bases and 0 bases, with 16 bases remaining between them. The CDR3 is 14 amino acids. Germline V gene data show CDR1 as DFQATT and CDR2 as SNEGSKA (reference sequence). Written as DNA, the CDR3 is TGCAGTCCCTACCGGACAGCAACTAACTATGGCTACACCTTC. Encoded protein: CSPYRTATNYGYTF.

In its sample, this clonotype was seen many times. The chain carries TRBV6-1 and TRBJ1-2; a possible D gene is TRBD1 (5 bases). The CDR3 is 14 residues long. Deletions cut 7 bases from V and 4 bases from J, with 16 bases between. The V gene's germline CDR1 is MNHNS and CDR2 SASEGT. CDR3 sequence: CASTSQGGGYGYTF. CDR3 nucleotides: TGTGCCAGCACCAGCCAGGGTGGAGGCTATGGCTACACCTTC.

This clonotype was observed a few times. This chain joins TRBV4-1 and TRBJ1-4; D is undetermined. This CDR3 region has 16 residues. Per the germline V gene, CDR1 is MGHRA and CDR2 is YSYEKL. The V end was cut by 4 bases, the J end by 4 bases, with 16 bases between. In DNA form, the CDR3 reads TGCGCCAGCAGCCCCCTACCTCCGACCAGTAATGAAAAACTGTTTTTT. It codes for CASSPLPPTSNEKLFF.

This clonotype was observed a few times. V usage is TRBV29-1 and J usage is TRBJ1-1; D is unresolved. The CDR3 is 14 amino acids. V dropped 0 bases and J dropped 4 bases, with 12 bases sitting between them. CDR1 is SQVTM and CDR2 is ANQGSEA in the germline V gene. The CDR3 loop is CSVEEAGVRTEAFF. The CDR3, as DNA: TGCAGCGTTGAAGAGGCTGGCGTCCGCACTGAAGCTTTCTTT.

V gene TRBV18 combines with J gene TRBJ2-7; TRBD1 aligns across 10 bases. Germline V gene lookup returns CDR1 KGHSH and CDR2 LQKENI. This CDR3 has 15 amino acids. Unmatched junction bases numbered 4, after V lost 3 bases and J lost 2 bases. CDR3 nucleotides: TGTGCCAGCTCACCGCGGGGACAGGGGCCCTACGAGCAGTACTTC. Its protein product is CASSPRGQGPYEQYF.

The chain couples TRBV5-1 to TRBJ2-3, with D hard to call. Trimming stripped 4 bases from V and 0 bases from J, with 9 bases between. The germline V gene has CDR1 SGHRS and CDR2 YFSETQ. There are 14 residues in the CDR3. This CDR3 reads CASSPARSTDTQYF. In nucleotides, the CDR3 is TGCGCCAGCAGCCCCGCGCGGAGCACAGATACGCAGTATTTT. The whole variable domain, filled in from reference TRBV5-1 and TRBJ2-3, reads KAGVTQTPRYLIKTRGQQVTLSCSPISGHRSVSWYQQTPGQGLQFLFEYFSETQRNKGNFPGRFSGRQFSNSRSEMNVSTLELGDSALYLCASSPARSTDTQYFGPGTRLTVL.

The sample holds a few counts of this clonotype. The V call is TRBV5-4, the J call TRBJ1-2; TRBD1 matches 9 bases. Germline V gene lookup returns CDR1 SGHNT and CDR2 YYREEE (reference sequence). The CDR3 is 14 residues long. Losses at the gene ends were 4 bases for V and 4 bases for J; bases not matched to a gene: 5. The CDR3 sequence: CASSLLQGAYGYTF. CDR3 nucleotide sequence: TGTGCCAGCAGCCTCCTACAGGGGGCCTATGGCTACACCTTC.

This chain connects TRBV11-3 to TRBJ1-6, with D tentatively TRBD1 (5 bases). Germline loops: CDR1 SGHNT, CDR2 YENEEA. CDR3 size: 14 residues. Trimming removed 4 bases at V and 7 bases at J, with 11 bases between. The CDR3 DNA follows: TGTGCCAGCAGCTCGCTGACAGAGAATTCACCCCTCCACTTT. Translation gives CASSSLTENSPLHF.

This clonotype has more than one count but fewer than ten. V gene TRBV6-1 combines with J gene TRBJ2-2, with 7 nucleotides matching TRBD1. Germline V gene lookup returns CDR1 MNHNS and CDR2 SASEGT. The trim removed 6 bases at V and 1 base at J, leaving 2 bases unmatched. CDR3 length: 14 residues. For the CDR3, the DNA is TGTGCCAGCAGAAGGGACAGGAACACCGGGGAGCTGTTTTTT. It yields the protein CASRRDRNTGELFF.

This clonotype was recorded many times. The chain combines TRBV5-1 with TRBJ1-5, with 10 bases fitting TRBD1. Losses at the gene ends were 4 bases for V and 7 bases for J; bases not matched to a gene: 8. The V gene's germline CDR1 is SGHRS and CDR2 YFSETQ. The CDR3 extends over 15 amino acids. The CDR3 DNA reads TGCGCCAGCAGCCTGACAGGGGGCGCCGGGCAGCCCCAGCATTTT. The encoded protein is CASSLTGGAGQPQHF.

This chain connects TRBV5-1 to TRBJ2-2, with a tentative D call TRBD2 (6 bases). The CDR3 spans 17 residues. Deletions cut 5 bases from V and 2 bases from J, with 19 bases between. CDR1 and CDR2 (germline): SGHRS, YFSETQ. The CDR3 DNA is TGCGCCAGCAGTCATGGGTCCGGGACTCATAACACCGGGGAGCTGTTTTTT. Protein: CASSHGSGTHNTGELFF.

Ten or more counts support this clonotype. V is TRBV15 and J is TRBJ2-5; D unclear. This CDR3 is 14 amino acids long. Germline lookup yields CDR1 LNHNV and CDR2 YYDKDF (reference sequence). Trimming took off 1 base at V and 2 bases at J, with 8 bases between the two ends. This chain's CDR3 is CATSRGTVQETQYF. CDR3 DNA: TGTGCCACCAGCAGAGGGACCGTTCAAGAGACCCAGTACTTC.

The chain has TRBV24-1 and TRBJ2-1; 7 nucleotides line up with TRBD1. Trimming removed 2 bases from V and 2 bases from J; junction bases left unmatched: 5. The CDR3 totals 16 residues. The V gene's germline CDR1 is KGHDR and CDR2 SFDVKD. CDR3 sequence (DNA): TGTGCCACCAGTGATTCCTCGGACAGGCCCTACAATGAGCAGTTCTTC. It is translated as CATSDSSDRPYNEQFF.

This chain uses TRBV7-8 with TRBJ2-7; TRBD1 matches 12 bases. With V trimmed by 5 bases and J by 2 bases, 10 bases remained unmatched. The germline CDR1 and CDR2 sequences are SGHVS and FQNEAQ. CDR3 length: 17 amino acids. The CDR3, as DNA: TGTGCCAGCAGCCTAGTGGGGACAGGGGGCCCAACCTACGAGCAGTACTTC. Protein sequence: CASSLVGTGGPTYEQYF. Supplemented by reference TRBV7-8 and TRBJ2-7, the full variable domain reads GAGVSQSPRYKVAKRGQDVALRCDPISGHVSLFWYQQALGQGPEFLTYFQNEAQLDKSGLPSDRFFAERPEGSVSTLKIQRTQQEDSAVYLCASSLVGTGGPTYEQYFGPGTRLTVT.

The chain carries TRBV4-1 and TRBJ2-5, with 8 bases aligning to TRBD1. This CDR3 comprises 15 residues. V dropped 5 bases and J dropped 2; count of bases not matched to a gene: 7. Germline V lookup: CDR1 MGHRA, CDR2 YSYEKL. The CDR3 loop is CASSFRTGQQETQYF. CDR3 DNA sequence: TGCGCCAGCAGCTTTAGGACAGGGCAACAAGAGACCCAGTACTTC.

This clonotype came up a few times. V usage is TRBV6-1 and J usage is TRBJ2-1, with D possibly being TRBD1 (6 bases). Germline-derived CDR1 and CDR2 are MNHNS and SASEGT. CDR3 size: 18 residues. Between the trimmed V and J ends, which lost 4 bases and 0 bases, there was a span of 19 bases. The DNA of the CDR3 is TGTGCCAGCAGTGCACAACCGGGACACATGAGCTCCTACAATGAGCAGTTCTTC. Amino acid sequence: CASSAQPGHMSSYNEQFF.

This clonotype was observed many times. The chain is built from TRBV5-1 and TRBJ2-7; 7 bases are a match to TRBD1. Germline CDR1 reads SGHRS; CDR2 reads YFSETQ. With V trimmed by 3 bases and J by 3 bases, 15 bases remained unmatched. The CDR3 has 17 residues. Here the CDR3 reads CASSSRNYRGPSYEQYF. The CDR3 DNA is TGCGCCAGCAGCTCGAGGAACTACAGGGGTCCGAGCTACGAGCAGTACTTC.

This clonotype has at least ten counts. J is TRBJ1-5 and V is TRBV15; maybe TRBD1 (5 bases). Deletions cut 0 bases from V and 5 bases from J, with 14 bases between. This CDR3 is 16 amino acids long. The germline CDR1 and CDR2 sequences are LNHNV and YYDKDF (reference sequence). This chain's CDR3 is CATSREISGMDQPQHF. The DNA of the CDR3 is TGTGCCACCAGCAGAGAGATCTCAGGGATGGATCAGCCCCAGCATTTT.

There are many counts of this clonotype. This rearrangement joins TRBV5-1 to TRBJ2-3; 9 nucleotides align to TRBD2. CDR3 size: 16 residues. CDR1 SGHRS and CDR2 YFSETQ come from the germline V gene. V lost 1 base, J lost 0 bases, and 3 bases stayed unmatched. In DNA, the CDR3 is TGCGCCAGCAGCTTGAGCAGCGGGGGGAGCACAGATACGCAGTATTTT. As protein: CASSLSSGGSTDTQYF.

Ten or more counts support this clonotype. The chain uses TRBV27 and TRBJ2-6; no definite D call. There are 17 residues in the CDR3. The V gene lost 6 bases and the J gene lost 0 bases, with 15 bases spanning the gap. Germline assignment: CDR1 MNHEY and CDR2 SMNVEV (reference sequence). This CDR3 reads CASSGSYSSSGANVLTF. CDR3 DNA: TGTGCCAGCAGCGGGTCATACAGTAGCTCTGGGGCCAACGTCCTGACTTTC.

This chain links TRBV20-1 with TRBJ2-5; the D gene is possibly TRBD1 (6 bases). Trimming took off 2 bases at V and 9 bases at J, with 19 bases between the two ends. Germline V CDR1 and CDR2: DFQATT, SNEGSKA (reference sequence). The CDR3 length is 14 residues. CDR3 protein: CSARIGQGLLAQYF. CDR3 in DNA: TGCAGTGCTAGAATCGGGCAGGGGCTGCTGGCCCAGTACTTC.

The V gene is TRBV20-1, the J gene TRBJ1-2; a possible D gene is TRBD1 (5 bases). V was clipped by 6 bases and J by 8 bases, with 13 bases between them. Germline V gene lookup returns CDR1 DFQATT and CDR2 SNEGSKA (reference sequence). This CDR3 contains 11 residues. In DNA form, the CDR3 reads TGCAGTGCGACGACAGTATCCGGCTACACCTTC. Protein product: CSATTVSGYTF.

The chain carries TRBV12-5 and TRBJ2-2; D possibly corresponds to TRBD2 (5 bases). Looked up from germline, CDR1 is LGHNT and CDR2 is FRNRAP. The CDR3 is 13 amino acids. V was pared by 7 bases and J by 0 bases, with 6 bases between. This CDR3 reads CASAGTNTGELFF. Here the CDR3 DNA reads TGTGCTAGTGCGGGGACGAACACCGGGGAGCTGTTTTTT.

This clonotype was found many times. The genes are TRBV5-6 and TRBJ1-5; D is undetermined. With 3 bases removed from V and 0 bases from J, the gap between germline ends came to 10 bases. The CDR3 covers 15 residues. CDR1 is SGHDT, CDR2 YYEEEE, per germline. The CDR3, as DNA: TGTGCCAGCAGCTCGGCGAGGTATAGCAATCAGCCCCAGCATTTT. Its protein is CASSSARYSNQPQHF. The full variable domain, in which reference TRBV5-6 and TRBJ1-5 provide the parts outside the CDR3, is DAGVTQSPTHLIKTRGQQVTLRCSPKSGHDTVSWYQQALGQGPQFIFQYYEEEERQRGNFPDRFSGHQFPNYSSELNVNALLLGDSALYLCASSSARYSNQPQHFGDGTRLSIL.

Turning to this clonotype: One junction end disagrees with the germline gene, perhaps due to a read error. The chain uses TRBV7-8 and TRBJ2-3; 11 nucleotides match TRBD2. CDR1 is SGHVS, CDR2 FQNEAQ, per germline. The CDR3 sequence is 16 residues long. CDR3 bases: TGTGCCAGCAGCGTGTTAGCGGGGGGGCCCACAGATGCGCAGTATTTT. Amino acid sequence: CASSVLAGGPTDAQYF. Full variable domain (rest looked up from reference TRBV7-8 and TRBJ2-3): GAGVSQSPRYKVAKRGQDVALRCDPISGHVSLFWYQQALGQGPEFLTYFQNEAQLDKSGLPSDRFFAERPEGSVSTLKIQRTQQEDSAVYLCASSVLAGGPTDAQYFGPGTRLTVL.

This clonotype was seen more than once but under ten times. The rearrangement links TRBV27 to TRBJ2-7; 8 positions agree with TRBD2. CDR3 length equals 13 residues. V shed 10 bases, J shed 5 bases, and the junction held 10 bases outside the gene matches. Germline-derived CDR1 and CDR2 are MNHEY and SMNVEV (reference sequence). CDR3 in amino acids: CATRSGSGNEQYF. CDR3 coding DNA: TGTGCCACCAGAAGCGGGAGTGGCAACGAGCAGTACTTC.

The gene calls are TRBV7-3 and TRBJ2-3; the D is unclear. Trimming stripped 4 bases from V and 1 base from J, with 9 bases between. The length of the CDR3 is 14 residues. Germline V lookup: CDR1 SGHTA, CDR2 FQGTGA. CDR3 sequence (DNA): TGTGCCAGCAGCTACCTCGGCGGCACAGATACGCAGTATTTT. Translated, it gives CASSYLGGTDTQYF.

The chain carries TRBV18 and TRBJ2-2, with D possibly TRBD2 on 6 matching bases. V lost 3 bases and J 4 bases, leaving 12 bases between the germline ends. This CDR3 contains 15 residues. Germline V gives CDR1 KGHSH, CDR2 LQKENI. The CDR3 here is CASSPIQGGTGELFF. CDR3 in DNA: TGTGCCAGCTCACCCATCCAGGGAGGCACCGGGGAGCTGTTTTTT. Based on the CDR3 plus reference TRBV18 and TRBJ2-2, the full variable domain is NAGVMQNPRHLVRRRGQEARLRCSPMKGHSHVYWYRQLPEEGLKFMVYLQKENIIDESGMPKERFSAEFPKEGPSILRIQQVVRGDSAAYFCASSPIQGGTGELFFGEGSRLTVL.

The table lists this clonotype with a few counts. The chain combines TRBV5-1 with TRBJ2-5; D gene ambiguous. This CDR3 is 13 amino acids long. V was shortened by 6 bases and J by 4 bases, with 13 bases between the two germline ends. Germline V gives CDR1 SGHRS, CDR2 YFSETQ. The DNA of the CDR3 is TGCGCCAGCACCGGCCGGGTCGGAGAGACCCAGTACTTC. This gives the protein CASTGRVGETQYF.

There are many counts of this clonotype. The genes are TRBV28 and TRBJ2-2, with D unclear. The CDR3 contains 14 residues. Trimming shortened V by 8 bases and J by 2 bases, and 12 bases separated the two germline ends. Germline lookup yields CDR1 MDHEN and CDR2 SYDVKM. The CDR3 spells CASRSSRNTGELFF. CDR3 sequence (DNA): TGTGCCAGCCGCTCTTCCCGAAACACCGGGGAGCTGTTTTTT.

The chain joins TRBV7-9 to TRBJ2-7, with 14 bases identical to TRBD2. The CDR3 has 15 residues. CDR1 SEHNR and CDR2 FQNEAQ come from the germline V gene (reference sequence). V lost 3 bases, J lost 6 bases, and 4 bases stayed unmatched. Here the CDR3 reads CASSFGGLAGAEQYF. CDR3 DNA sequence: TGTGCCAGCAGCTTCGGGGGACTAGCGGGAGCCGAGCAGTACTTC.